This T cell receptor (beta chain) was sequenced for a study of Ad26.COV2.S vaccination and SARS-CoV-2 variants. V shed 4 bases and J 3 bases; nucleotides not matched to a gene: 12. The V gene's germline CDR1 is SGHRS and CDR2 YFSETQ. There are 16 residues in the CDR3. Treatment reported: about 20 received Ad26.COV2.S at low or high dose, single or two shots; 5 received placebo; per-sample allocation not given. Sampling occurred on day 63 after the first vaccine or placebo injection. Built on an Ad26 vector, the vaccine expressed Wuhan-strain SARS-CoV-2 spike. Measured with immunoSEQ multiplex PCR; TCRdb has only the in-frame clones, and not every one. The table shows roughly 350,000 clones, with around 89% occurring only once.

The clonotype originates from a person between 18 and 59 years old who received the Ad26.COV2.S COVID-19 vaccine or a placebo. The V and J genes are TRBV5-1 and TRBJ2-5, with 7 bases matching TRBD1. Sequencing was performed on peripheral blood, taken in a trial of Ad26.COV2.S vaccine versus placebo. The CDR3 nucleotides read TGCGCCAGCAGCACTGCAGGGGGTAGTGGGGAAGAGACCCAGTACTTC. Its protein product is CASSTAGGSGEETQYF.